The T cell receptor (beta chain) under discussion was sequenced for a study of T cells expressing NK-cell markers. TCRdb re-called the 5' RACE reads and gives one entry per CDR3 protein, without DNA. This sample's table has a few hundred thousand distinct CDR3 sequences. The CDR3 contains 12 residues. Germline-derived CDR1 and CDR2 are SQVTM and ANQGSEA. This chain connects TRBV29-1 to TRBJ1-1. The sequenced sample consisted of blood T cells: a sorted CD56 or NKG2C T cell subset, CD4+ or CD8+ T cells, or bulk PBMC T cells (not recorded which). The TCR sequence derives from a man younger than 35 in good health. CDR3: CSVGLENTEAFF.